Below are 32 T cell receptor beta chains sequenced from a single sample in a study of T cell repertoires in cytomegalovirus infection. TCRdb analysed the reads with MiXCR anew, one entry per CDR3 protein. The sample shows about 330,000 distinct CDR3 sequences, roughly 36% of them seen only once. Their specific antigens are unknown. Here the sequenced sample was cultured PBMCs, taken from culture after CMV antigen stimulation. These TCRs come from a human donor in good health (CMV status not recorded). Some clones in this sample may be carry-over from other donors' samples.

The rearrangement joins TRBV27 to TRBJ2-1; tentatively, D is TRBD1 or TRBD2 (5 bases each). CDR3 length: 16 amino acids. Germline CDR1 reads MNHEY; CDR2 reads SMNVEV (reference sequence). V lost 5 bases to trimming and J lost 7 bases, with 21 bases between them. DNA for the CDR3: TGTGCCAGCAGTCCCCGCTCCTCGGGGACGAAGAATGAGCAGTTCTTC. Translation: CASSPRSSGTKNEQFF.

Remarks on this clonotype: This may be a read error, as it is one base from a much larger clone. Because it lacks the conserved phenylalanine or tryptophan at the end, this CDR3 is likely a read error. The gene calls are TRBV7-2 and TRBJ1-2; D perhaps matches TRBD1 (6 bases). Germline CDR1 SGHTA, CDR2 FQGNSA. This CDR3 contains 16 residues. V was trimmed by 5 bases and J by 4 bases, leaving 20 bases between them. CDR3 sequence (DNA): TGTGCCAGCAGCCCTAGAGGGCAGGGGCCACGCTATGGCTACACCTCC. Translation: CASSPRGQGPRYGYTS.

This clonotype has a handful of counts. The genes are TRBV7-2 and TRBJ2-5; D is uncertain. The germline CDR1 and CDR2 sequences are SGHTA and FQGNSA. The CDR3 sequence is 13 residues long. V was clipped by 0 bases and J by 9 bases, with 11 bases between them. CDR3 region: CASSLALPDSQYF. The CDR3 DNA sequence: TGTGCCAGCAGCTTAGCGCTCCCCGACTCCCAGTACTTC.

This clonotype appeared many times. J is TRBJ2-1 and V is TRBV7-6; 7 bases match TRBD1. The CDR3 runs 24 residues. V trimming: 1 base; J trimming: 7 bases; junction bases outside the gene matches: 34. Germline V gene data show CDR1 as SGHVS and CDR2 as FNYEAQ. CDR3 sequence reads: CASSLGRTGRTMSSLRGKENEQFF. The CDR3 nucleotides are TGTGCCAGCAGCTTAGGACGGACAGGCCGTACAATGAGCAGTTTACGGGGCAAAGAAAATGAGCAGTTCTTC.

This clonotype was picked up a small number of times. Written as DNA, the CDR3 is TGTGCCAGCAGCCCCCCCCTTGAGACCCAGTACTTC. Protein: CASSPPLETQYF. This chain joins TRBV11-2 and TRBJ2-5; D remains unclear. Germline V CDR1 and CDR2: SGHAT, FQNNGV. V was pared by 5 bases and J by 5 bases, with 9 bases between. The length of the CDR3 is 12 residues.

This clonotype has only a few counts. The V and J genes are TRBV4-1 and TRBJ1-6; possible D gene TRBD1, 6 bases. V was pared by 0 bases and J by 1 base, with 13 bases between. The CDR3 covers 18 residues. Germline values: CDR1 MGHRA, CDR2 YSYEKL. CDR3 region: CASSQDTQGWSYNSPLHF. CDR3 in DNA: TGCGCCAGCAGCCAAGATACGCAGGGGTGGTCCTATAATTCACCCCTCCACTTT.

J is TRBJ2-3 and V is TRBV24-1, with 7 bases fitting TRBD2. The CDR3 consists of 14 residues. Germline V lookup: CDR1 KGHDR, CDR2 SFDVKD. Trimming cost V 7 bases and J 4 bases; bases outside gene matches: 7. The CDR3 sequence is CATSPSGVADTQYF. CDR3 nucleotides: TGTGCCACCAGCCCAAGCGGGGTCGCAGATACGCAGTATTTT.

In this sample, this clonotype turned up a few times. This sequence joins TRBV20-1 and TRBJ2-1; D is possibly TRBD2 (5 bases). The CDR3 spans 14 residues. Germline CDR1 is DFQATT and CDR2 is SNEGSKA (reference sequence). V was pared by 5 bases and J by 5 bases, with 16 bases between. The CDR3 DNA reads TGCAGTGCTGCAACTAGTCACTCTAACAATGAGCAGTTCTTC. Protein: CSAATSHSNNEQFF.

This clonotype was counted ten times or more. V is TRBV2 and J is TRBJ2-7; D is uncertain. The CDR3 length is 10 residues. V was cut by 7 bases and J by 2 bases, with 3 bases left in between. CDR1 and CDR2 (germline): SNHLY, FYNNEI. The CDR3 here is CASTTYEQYV. The CDR3 region has the DNA TGTGCCAGCACTACCTACGAGCAGTACGTC.

The V call is TRBV20-1, the J call TRBJ2-7; D is undetermined. The V end lost 0 bases, the J end lost 0 bases, and 6 bases lay between the germline ends. Germline-derived CDR1 and CDR2 are DFQATT and SNEGSKA (reference sequence). The CDR3 runs 13 residues. The CDR3, as DNA: TGCAGTGCTAGAGAAAAGAGCTCCTACGAGCAGTACTTC. It specifies CSAREKSSYEQYF.

This clonotype was recorded only once. The chain carries TRBV19 and TRBJ2-3; 11 bases align to TRBD2. Losses at the gene ends were 4 bases for V and 5 bases for J; bases not matched to a gene: 17. The germline V gene has CDR1 LNHDA and CDR2 SQIVND (reference sequence). CDR3 length: 19 amino acids. Here the CDR3 DNA reads TGTGCCAGTAGTACCACCGGCACTAGCGGGAGAGTGATTTTAGATACGCAGTATTTT. Its protein is CASSTTGTSGRVILDTQYF.

The chain links TRBV19 to TRBJ2-1; D gene unclear. Germline assignment: CDR1 LNHDA and CDR2 SQIVND (reference sequence). The CDR3 spans 16 residues. Trimming took off 5 bases at V and 0 bases at J, with 14 bases between the two ends. Written as DNA, the CDR3 is TGTGCCAGTAGTTACTTATTGACAAGCTCCTACAATGAGCAGTTCTTC. Amino acid sequence: CASSYLLTSSYNEQFF.

This chain's CDR3 is CASSYLGQEETQYF. CDR3 nucleotide sequence: TGTGCCAGCAGTTACTTGGGACAGGAAGAGACCCAGTACTTC. This rearrangement joins TRBV6-2 or TRBV6-3 to TRBJ2-5; 8 bases are shared with TRBD1. The CDR3 has 14 residues. CDR1 MNHEY and CDR2 SVGEGT come from the germline V gene. The trim removed 1 base at V and 3 bases at J, leaving 1 base unmatched.

The gene calls are TRBV20-1 and TRBJ1-2; D is unresolved. Germline CDR1 DFQATT, CDR2 SNEGSKA (reference sequence). CDR3 length: 13 residues. With 6 bases removed from V and 0 bases from J, the gap between germline ends came to 11 bases. In nucleotides, the CDR3 is TGCAGTGCAGAAAGCCTAGCTAACTATGGCTACACCTTC. This codes for CSAESLANYGYTF.

This clonotype was detected once. The V gene is TRBV28, the J gene TRBJ1-1; D ambiguous. Germline V lookup: CDR1 MDHEN, CDR2 SYDVKM. The CDR3 runs to 12 residues. Trimming took 4 bases from V and 8 from J, leaving 11 bases between them. The CDR3 region is CASSSIPSEAFF. The DNA of the CDR3 is TGTGCCAGCAGTTCGATTCCTTCGGAAGCTTTCTTT.

V usage is TRBV6-1 and J usage is TRBJ2-1; 9 bases map to TRBD2. V shed 5 bases and J 8 bases; nucleotides not matched to a gene: 7. The CDR3 length is 14 residues. Germline values: CDR1 MNHNS, CDR2 SASEGT. CDR3 protein: CASSHSGRRHEQFF. As DNA, the CDR3 is TGTGCCAGCAGTCACAGCGGGAGGAGGCATGAGCAGTTCTTC.

This clonotype was seen at least ten times. The chain carries TRBV7-2 and TRBJ1-4; weak D call: TRBD1 (6 bases). From germline, CDR1 is SGHTA and CDR2 FQGNSA. The length of the CDR3 is 14 residues. Trimming cost V 3 bases and J 8 bases, with 13 bases left between them. CDR3 protein: CASSFAQGQEKLFF. CDR3 DNA: TGTGCCAGCAGCTTTGCTCAGGGACAAGAAAAACTGTTTTTT. Drawing the rest from reference TRBV7-2 and TRBJ1-4, the complete variable domain is GAGVSQSPSNKVTEKGKDVELRCDPISGHTALYWYRQSLGQGLEFLIYFQGNSAPDKSGLPSDRFSAERTGGSVSTLTIQRTQQEDSAVYLCASSFAQGQEKLFFGSGTQLSVL.

This clonotype was observed at least ten times. The chain uses TRBV7-2 and TRBJ2-5, with D maybe TRBD2 (7 bases). The CDR3 is made up of 15 amino acids. Trimming shortened V by 8 bases and J by 9 bases, and 25 bases separated the two germline ends. CDR1 is SGHTA, CDR2 FQGNSA, per germline. DNA of the CDR3: TGTGCCAGCCTCCGATGGGGGAGGGGGTCGGTAGCCCAGTACTTC. Protein sequence: CASLRWGRGSVAQYF.

The genes are TRBV27 and TRBJ2-3; 13 bases line up with TRBD2. This CDR3 has 16 amino acids. Germline lookup yields CDR1 MNHEY and CDR2 SMNVEV (reference sequence). With 3 bases clipped from V and 6 bases from J, the junction kept 6 bases outside the gene matches. CDR3: CASSFSTSGRTDTQYF. CDR3 DNA: TGTGCCAGCAGTTTTTCGACTAGCGGGAGGACGGATACGCAGTATTTT.

This clonotype was counted a single time. The rearrangement uses TRBV7-9 and TRBJ2-1; D is unresolved. CDR3 size: 12 residues. V lost 5 bases to trimming and J lost 6 bases, with 8 bases between them. The germline CDR1 and CDR2 sequences are SEHNR and FQNEAQ (reference sequence). The CDR3 protein is CASSPASNEQFF. As DNA, the CDR3 is TGTGCCAGCAGCCCTGCCAGCAATGAGCAGTTCTTC.

This clonotype appeared a few times. The V call is TRBV6-6, the J call TRBJ2-1, with TRBD2 matching over 15 bases. The CDR3 extends over 17 amino acids. J lost 4 bases, V lost 5 bases, and 6 bases had no gene match. Germline V gene lookup returns CDR1 MNHNY and CDR2 SVGAGI (reference sequence). CDR3 in DNA: TGTGCCAGCAGTCAGGGGACTAGCGGGAGGAGTTACAATGAGCAGTTCTTC. Its translation: CASSQGTSGRSYNEQFF.

The chain has TRBV7-6 and TRBJ1-4, with 7 bases identical to TRBD1. The trim removed 3 bases at V and 7 bases at J, leaving 11 bases unmatched. CDR3 length equals 16 residues. Germline values: CDR1 SGHVS, CDR2 FNYEAQ. CDR3 in amino acids: CASSFSPDRDGEKLFF. CDR3 nucleotides: TGTGCCAGCAGCTTTTCCCCCGACAGGGATGGTGAAAAACTGTTTTTT.

The sample holds a few counts of this clonotype. This chain joins TRBV7-2 and TRBJ1-1; 7 nucleotides align to TRBD1. V dropped 3 bases and J dropped 8; count of bases not matched to a gene: 9. This CDR3 is 14 amino acids long. Germline V gene sequence: CDR1 SGHTA, CDR2 FQGNSA. CDR3 protein: CASSFYTGVREAFF. The CDR3 DNA is TGTGCCAGCAGCTTTTACACAGGGGTCCGAGAAGCTTTCTTT.

This chain links TRBV27 with TRBJ1-1; D remains unclear. Germline V CDR1 and CDR2: MNHEY, SMNVEV (reference sequence). This CDR3 is built from 18 residues. Trimming took off 0 bases at V and 2 bases at J, with 19 bases between the two ends. Written as DNA, the CDR3 is TGTGCCAGCAGTTTATCTTGGAGTCGGGAGCCTCTCAACACTGAAGCTTTCTTT. Its protein product is CASSLSWSREPLNTEAFF.

The J gene is TRBJ2-5, the V gene TRBV4-3; D perhaps matches TRBD2 (5 bases). The CDR3 length is 13 residues. Germline V gene data show CDR1 as LGHNA and CDR2 as YSLEER. With 5 bases removed from V and 4 bases from J, the gap between germline ends came to 11 bases. In DNA form, the CDR3 reads TGCGCCAGCAGCAAGGGAGTCGGAGAGACCCAGTACTTC. Translation: CASSKGVGETQYF.

The chain is built from TRBV19 and TRBJ2-1, with a tentative D call TRBD1 (5 bases). V was shortened by 1 base and J by 9 bases, with 10 bases between the two germline ends. There are 13 residues in the CDR3. The germline CDR1 and CDR2 sequences are LNHDA and SQIVND (reference sequence). The CDR3: CASSIVRTSEQFF. CDR3 sequence (DNA): TGTGCCAGTAGTATAGTACGGACAAGTGAGCAGTTCTTC.

The gene calls are TRBV7-6 and TRBJ2-7, with D hard to call. Trimming shortened V by 1 base and J by 6 bases, and 16 bases separated the two germline ends. CDR1 is SGHVS, CDR2 FNYEAQ, per germline. This CDR3 has 15 amino acids. The CDR3 is CASSLGLPLPFEQYF. The CDR3 DNA is TGTGCCAGCAGCTTAGGTCTGCCCCTACCGTTCGAGCAGTACTTC.

This clonotype was picked up a small number of times. The rearrangement uses TRBV5-5 and TRBJ2-1, with TRBD1 identical over 9 bases. Losses at the gene ends were 4 bases for V and 5 bases for J; bases not matched to a gene: 7. From germline, CDR1 is SGHKS and CDR2 YYEKEE (reference sequence). This CDR3 has 15 amino acids. CDR3 nucleotide sequence: TGTGCCAGCAGCCCCGGGACAGGGTCCCACAATGAGCAGTTCTTC. Translated: CASSPGTGSHNEQFF.

This clonotype was observed many times. This chain joins TRBV7-9 and TRBJ1-6; 7 bases line up with TRBD1. The J segment lost 10 bases and the V segment lost 5 bases, leaving 8 bases of the junction unmatched. CDR3 length equals 14 residues. Germline lookup yields CDR1 SEHNR and CDR2 FQNEAQ (reference sequence). The chain's CDR3 is CASSPGPRGSPLHF. In DNA form, the CDR3 reads TGTGCCAGCAGCCCAGGACCCAGGGGGTCACCCCTCCACTTT.

The rearrangement links TRBV2 to TRBJ2-3, with D maybe TRBD1 (5 bases). The CDR3 contains 16 residues. Germline assignment: CDR1 SNHLY and CDR2 FYNNEI. Trimming removed 3 bases at V and 0 bases at J, with 13 bases between. The CDR3 reads CASSDPRAPSTDTQYF. CDR3 DNA sequence: TGTGCCAGCAGTGATCCCAGGGCCCCAAGCACAGATACGCAGTATTTT.

In this sample, this clonotype turned up once. This chain links TRBV9 with TRBJ2-7; tentative D call: TRBD1 (6 bases). The CDR3 length is 14 residues. Per germline, CDR1 SGDLS and CDR2 YYNGEE. The ends were cut back, 3 bases at V and 2 bases at J, with 12 bases in the middle. In DNA form, the CDR3 reads TGTGCCAGCAGCGCCAGGGGCTCCCCCTACGAGCAGTACTTC. It codes for CASSARGSPYEQYF.

The chain couples TRBV19 to TRBJ2-7, with 7 nucleotides matching TRBD1. The CDR3 totals 15 residues. The V segment lost 3 bases and the J segment 1 base; nucleotides outside the gene matches: 6. Germline CDR1 reads LNHDA; CDR2 reads SQIVND (reference sequence). CDR3 sequence reads: CASSITTGASYEQYF. For the CDR3, the DNA is TGTGCCAGTAGTATTACTACAGGGGCGTCCTACGAGCAGTACTTC.